This paragraph covers one TCR beta chain sequence. Its target is unknown. The data were obtained in a study of cytomegalovirus exposure and HLA in healthy donors. Study outcomes and limitations: Generally TCR sequences proved uncommon, though certain public TCRs appeared in numerous donors. Under in vitro conditions, a few CMV-associated chains were confirmed as specific for CMV antigens.

Sequenced by immunoSEQ multiplex PCR; TCRdb stores in-frame clones only, minus some. The top ten hold 0.55% to 0.75% of the sample, which has tens of thousands of clones, roughly 94% seen once. The CDR3 length is 15 residues. V dropped 4 bases and J dropped 2 bases, with 12 bases sitting between them. The germline CDR1 and CDR2 sequences are SNHLY and FYNNEI. This TCR was recovered from a woman younger than 30 in good health and CMV-seronegative. The chain is built from TRBV2 and TRBJ2-1; TRBD1 is a possible D gene (6 bases). The material sequenced was PBMCs. DNA of the CDR3: TGTGCCAGCAGTGCCCAGGGGCTCACCTACAATGAGCAGTTCTTC. Protein: CASSAQGLTYNEQFF.